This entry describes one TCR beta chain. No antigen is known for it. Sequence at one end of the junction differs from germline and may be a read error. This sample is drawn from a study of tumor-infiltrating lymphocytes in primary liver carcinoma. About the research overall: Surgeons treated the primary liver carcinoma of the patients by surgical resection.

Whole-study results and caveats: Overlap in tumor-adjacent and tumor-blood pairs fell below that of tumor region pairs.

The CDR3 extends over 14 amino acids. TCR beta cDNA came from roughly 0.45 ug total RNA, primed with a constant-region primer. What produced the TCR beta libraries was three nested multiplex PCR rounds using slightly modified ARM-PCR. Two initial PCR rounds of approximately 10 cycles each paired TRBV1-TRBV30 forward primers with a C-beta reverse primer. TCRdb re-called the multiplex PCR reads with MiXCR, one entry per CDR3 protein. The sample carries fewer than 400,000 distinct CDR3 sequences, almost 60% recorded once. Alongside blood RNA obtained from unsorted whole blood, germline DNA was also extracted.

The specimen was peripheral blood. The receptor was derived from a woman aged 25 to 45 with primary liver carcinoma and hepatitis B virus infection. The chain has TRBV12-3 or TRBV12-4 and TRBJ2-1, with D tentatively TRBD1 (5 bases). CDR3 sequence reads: CANSLGQGRNEQFF. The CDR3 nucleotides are TGTGCCAACAGTTTGGGGCAGGGTAGGAATGAGCAGTTCTTC.